Only a few counts were recorded for the clone carrying this TCR beta chain. Its antigen is undetermined. The sample has other DNA sequences that encode this CDR3 too. This sample is part of a study of Ad26.COV2.S vaccination and SARS-CoV-2 variants. Germline assignment: CDR1 MNHEY and CDR2 SVGEGT. The CDR3 covers 16 residues. Deletions cut 0 bases from V and 5 bases from J, with 11 bases between. Findings of the study overall: Breadth, reportedly substantial, characterized the spike-specific CD8+ and CD4+ T cell responses after vaccination.

The protocol was immunoSEQ multiplex PCR, while the TCRdb copy is restricted to in-frame clones and leaves out a portion. This sample has approximately 97,000 clones; around 82% occur once, and the top ten carry 15% to 20%. This sequence joins TRBV6-2 or TRBV6-3 and TRBJ1-6; D may be TRBD1 (6 bases). The source is a human donor who had recovered from COVID-19. The sample consisted of peripheral blood, taken after recovery from COVID-19. CDR3 DNA sequence: TGTGCCAGCAGTTACTCGATAAACAGGGATAATTCACCCCTCCACTTT. This encodes CASSYSINRDNSPLHF.